Sequencing of this T cell receptor beta chain was carried out in a study of OX40 agonist ivuxolimab in advanced cancers. For the study at large: Males comprised 75% to 90% of the group, whose mean age was approximately 60 years (range about 20 to 79). General study points: At 0.1 to 3.0 mg/kg, clonal expansion of CD4+ and CD8+ blood T cells had occurred by week 6. Some patients without response likewise showed low normalized clonal expansion.

Using immunoSEQ multiplex PCR, the repertoire was profiled, and TCRdb retains in-frame clones only, with some absent. The sample shows tens of thousands of clones, around 92% of them seen only once. The V and J ends lost 9 bases and 2 bases, in that order; junction bases with no gene match: 11. Germline lookup yields CDR1 MNHEY and CDR2 SVGAGI. The CDR3 consists of 15 residues. Patients with autoimmune history or systemic immunosuppression were excluded. Points on this clone: What it binds is unknown. The sample carries other DNA sequences with the same CDR3.

This sequence originates from an adult with an advanced solid tumor such as melanoma, head and neck, liver or kidney cancer. Sample: CD4+ or CD8+ T cells sorted from blood, taken in a trial of the OX40 agonist ivuxolimab. The chain carries TRBV6-5 and TRBJ1-1, with 8 positions matching TRBD1. The DNA for the CDR3 is TGTGCCAGTACCCCCAGGGGGCGGGGAAACACTGAAGCTTTCTTT. As protein: CASTPRGRGNTEAFF.